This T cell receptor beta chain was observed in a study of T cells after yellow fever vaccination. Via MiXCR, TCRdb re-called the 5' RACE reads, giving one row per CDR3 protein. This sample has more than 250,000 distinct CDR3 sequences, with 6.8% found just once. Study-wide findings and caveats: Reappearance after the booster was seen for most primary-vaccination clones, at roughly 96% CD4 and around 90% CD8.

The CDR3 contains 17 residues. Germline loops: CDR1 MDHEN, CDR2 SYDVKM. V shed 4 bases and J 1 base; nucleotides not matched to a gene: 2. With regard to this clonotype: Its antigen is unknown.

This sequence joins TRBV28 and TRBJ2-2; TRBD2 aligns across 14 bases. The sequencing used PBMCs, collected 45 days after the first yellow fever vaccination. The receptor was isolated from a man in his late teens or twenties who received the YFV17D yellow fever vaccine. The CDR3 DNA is TGTGCCAGCAGTTGGACTAGCGGGGGGATGAACACCGGGGAGCTGTTTTTT. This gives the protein CASSWTSGGMNTGELFF.